Here is one TCR beta chain with its context. Its antigen has not been determined. No qualities accompany the bases; no much larger clone lies one base away. Each collaborating institution followed its own protocols to collect whole blood in K2EDTA tubes. For TCRbeta analysis, collaborators shipped samples as frozen whole blood, isolated PBMCs, or DNA extracted from either of those sample types. TCRbeta CDR3 regions were amplified from genomic DNA using the immunoSEQ Assay, a bias-controlled multiplex PCR. From the authors' description of their analysis: The number of nucleated cells in each sample was estimated from the amplification of reference gene primers within the assay. To quantify the absolute abundance of each unique TCRbeta CDR3 rearrangement, sequence reads were collapsed and filtered. Productive Simpson clonality was computed per sample as the square root of Simpson's diversity index over productive rearrangements. TCRdb obtained this table from immuneACCESS and retained in-frame rearrangements with V and J assigned. These tables miss some clones; where compared with another copy, unresolved V genes account for less than half of the shortfall, and the remainder is unexplained. V, J and clone size are taken as reported in that table, and D and trimming were inferred from the DNA itself. The sample records 200,000 to 250,000 clones, 82% of which are singletons. The top ten constitute approximately 12% of the sample.

From a lookup of the germline V gene (reference sequence), CDR1 and CDR2 are LNHDA and SQIVND. Inclusive of the bounding cysteine and phenylalanine, the CDR3 is 18 residues long. Only CDR3 DNA remains: 54 bases, in frame from the first base. Trimming takes 0 bases off V and 3 bases off J; junction bases not matched to a gene: 11. These data belong to a study of blood T cell repertoires in COVID-19 (dated by TCRdb to 2020 to 2021). Broadly, across the study: The collaborator samples originated in the United States, Italy and Spain and spanned the acute and convalescent phases of COVID-19. Where HLA class I and class II types were available, the types were taken from metadata supplied by the sample provider, not from assay-based typing. The repertoires were made available in a free public database intended to serve as a resource for research on the immune response to SARS-CoV-2. Sample metadata almost always included a de-identified subject ID, COVID-19 status, age in years and sex. Deeply sampled blood TCRbeta repertoires from subjects exposed to, actively infected with, or recovered from COVID-19 were included in the dataset. The prospective study material was composed of cDNA or gDNA derived from T cells, B-cell-depleted T cells, or PBMCs. The samples were drawn from two sources: the first 160 participants of the ongoing ImmuneRACE study, and 1,254 subjects contributed by 6 global collaborators.

The study at large found these results: The amount of clinical and demographic metadata varied by source and participant and was provided uncurated.

The receptor comes from a woman aged 40 to 50 with acute or convalescent COVID-19. Sample: peripheral blood. The chain uses TRBV19 and TRBJ2-3; TRBD2 matches 8 bases in the middle. The nucleotide sequence is TGTGCCAGTAGTATAGATGGGACTAGTTCCGGGGATACAGATACGCAGTATTTT. The resulting protein is CASSIDGTSSGDTDTQYF.